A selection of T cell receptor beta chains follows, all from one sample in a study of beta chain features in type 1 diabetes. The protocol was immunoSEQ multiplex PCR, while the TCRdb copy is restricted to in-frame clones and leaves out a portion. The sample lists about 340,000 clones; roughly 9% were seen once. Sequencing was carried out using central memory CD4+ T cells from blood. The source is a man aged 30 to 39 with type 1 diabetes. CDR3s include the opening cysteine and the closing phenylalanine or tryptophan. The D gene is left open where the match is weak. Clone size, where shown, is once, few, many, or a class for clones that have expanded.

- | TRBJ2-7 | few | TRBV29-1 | TGCAGCGTTGAAGTGGCCGGGGGAAGCGAGCAGTACTTC | CSVEVAGGSEQYF
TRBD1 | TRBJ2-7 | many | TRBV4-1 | TGCGCCAGCAGCCAAGATAAAGGGACAGGGTCCTACGAGCAGTACTTC | CASSQDKGTGSYEQYF
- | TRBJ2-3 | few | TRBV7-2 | TGTGCCAGCAGCTTAGGTGTCTATACGCAGTATTTT | CASSLGVYTQYF
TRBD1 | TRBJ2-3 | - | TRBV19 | TGTGCCAGTAGCCCGGACAGGCCGACAGATACGCAGTATTTT | CASSPDRPTDTQYF
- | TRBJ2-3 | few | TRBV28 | TGTGCCAGCAGTTCACTCTATTCCAGGGAGGATACGCAGTATTTT | CASSSLYSREDTQYF
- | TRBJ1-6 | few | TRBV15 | TGTGCCACCAGCAGAGAAGAGAATTCACCCCTCCACTTT | CATSREENSPLHF
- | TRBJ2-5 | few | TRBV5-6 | TGTGCCAGCAGCTTGGTCACTAGAAGGGTATTCGGCCAGTACTTC | CASSLVTRRVFGQYF
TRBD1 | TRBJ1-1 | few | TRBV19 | TGTGCCAGTACCCGGGACAGGGGAACTGAAGCTTTCTTT | CASTRDRGTEAFF
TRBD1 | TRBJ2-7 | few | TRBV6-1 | TGTGCCAGCGAATTGGGGACAGGGTCCTACGAGCAGTACTTC | CASELGTGSYEQYF
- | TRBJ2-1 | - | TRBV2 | TGTGCCAGCAGTGAAGCGCTTCGAGGTCACGGTTTCTTC | CASSEALRGHGFF
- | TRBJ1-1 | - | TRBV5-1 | TGCGCCAGCAGCGTGCAGGGCACAACTAGGAACACTGAAGCTTTCTTT | CASSVQGTTRNTEAFF
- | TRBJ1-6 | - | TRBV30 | TGTGCCTGGAGTTTAGTGGATTCACCCCTCCACTTT | CAWSLVDSPLHF
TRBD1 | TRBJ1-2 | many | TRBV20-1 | TGCAGTGCTAGCCCAGGGGGCTCCTACACCTTC | CSASPGGSYTF
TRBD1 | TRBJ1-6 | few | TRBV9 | TGTGCCAGCAGCGTAGAATCCGGGGACAGGGGGTCACCCCTCCACTTT | CASSVESGDRGSPLHF
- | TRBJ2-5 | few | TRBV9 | TGTGCCAGCAGCGTAGATGTCAAAGGGAAGACCCAGTACTTC | CASSVDVKGKTQYF
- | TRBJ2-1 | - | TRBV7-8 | TGTGCCAGCAGCTTAGCTACGGTCAGGGACGGGGTCTACAATGAGCAGTTCTTC | CASSLATVRDGVYNEQFF
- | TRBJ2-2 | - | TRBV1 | TGCACCAGCAGCCGATCCGTGACCACGTCCCGGCGGACCGGGGAGCTGTTTTTT | CTSSRSVTTSRRTGELFF
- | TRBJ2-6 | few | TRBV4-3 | TGCGCCAGCAGCCAACCCCGGGGGGACAGCTTCTCTGGGGCCAACGTCCTGACTTTC | CASSQPRGDSFSGANVLTF
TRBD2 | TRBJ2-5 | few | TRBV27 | TGTGCCAGCAGGCTAGCGGGGGGAGTCATAACCCAGTACTTC | CASRLAGGVITQYF
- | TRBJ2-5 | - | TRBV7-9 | TGTGCCAGCAGCCGGAGCCCGGGGGAGCAGTACTTC | CASSRSPGEQYF
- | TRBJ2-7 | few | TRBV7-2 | TGTGCCAGCAGCTTAGATGTAGACTCCTACGAGCAGTACTTC | CASSLDVDSYEQYF
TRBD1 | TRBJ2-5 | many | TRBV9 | TGTGCCAGCAGCGTAGGAACAGGGGGTTTCGGGGAGACCCAGTACTTC | CASSVGTGGFGETQYF
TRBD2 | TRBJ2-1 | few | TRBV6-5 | TGTGCCAGCAGTTTCCAGCGGGGGGCCGGTGATGAGCAGTTCTTC | CASSFQRGAGDEQFF
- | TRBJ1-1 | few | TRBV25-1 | TGTGCCAGCAGTGAGTCAGACAGGATGAACACTGAAGCTTTCTTT | CASSESDRMNTEAFF
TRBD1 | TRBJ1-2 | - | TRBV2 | TGTGCCAGCAGTGAAGGGACAGGGTTTGGCTACACCTTC | CASSEGTGFGYTF
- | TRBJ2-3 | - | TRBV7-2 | TGTGCCAGCAGCTTATACGAGGATACGCAGTATTTT | CASSLYEDTQYF
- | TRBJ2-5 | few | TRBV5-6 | TGTGCCAGCAGCTTGGGCGAGCTACAGCAAGAGACCCAGTACTTC | CASSLGELQQETQYF
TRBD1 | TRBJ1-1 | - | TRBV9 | TGTGCCAGCAGCGTAGCTGGGACAGCGTTAAGTGGAGCTTTCTTT | CASSVAGTALSGAFF
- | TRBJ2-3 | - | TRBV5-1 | TGCGCCAGCAGCGGGGAGACAGGACCGGGGTTCCAGTATTTT | CASSGETGPGFQYF
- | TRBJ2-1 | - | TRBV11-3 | TGTGCCAGCAGCTTTCGGACAGACGAGCAGTTCTTC | CASSFRTDEQFF
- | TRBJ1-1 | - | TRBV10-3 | TGTGCCATCAGTGAGTCCCCACTCCAGTCTCCGAACACTGAAGCTTTCTTT | CAISESPLQSPNTEAFF
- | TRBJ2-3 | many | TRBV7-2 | TGTGCCAGCAGCTTAGGGGCCTCGATATTTGATACGCAGTATTTT | CASSLGASIFDTQYF
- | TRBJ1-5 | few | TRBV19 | TGTGCCAGTGAGAGGGGCGGGGATCAGCCCCAGCATTTT | CASERGGDQPQHF
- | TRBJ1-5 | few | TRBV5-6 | TGTGCCAGCAGCTTAGGGTTGGCCAATCAGCCCCAGCATTTT | CASSLGLANQPQHF
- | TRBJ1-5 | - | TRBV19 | TGTGCCACCGCGACGGACGGTAATCAGCCCCAGCATTTT | CATATDGNQPQHF
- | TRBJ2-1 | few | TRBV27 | TGTGCCAGCAGTCAGGACCCGGCCTACAATGAGCAGTTCTTC | CASSQDPAYNEQFF
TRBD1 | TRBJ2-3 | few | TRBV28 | TGTGCCAGCAGTTCACAGGGGGCGGGCACAGATACGCAGTATTTT | CASSSQGAGTDTQYF
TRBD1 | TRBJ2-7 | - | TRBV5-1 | TGCGCCAGCAGCACATGGACAGGGGAGGAGCAGTACTTC | CASSTWTGEEQYF
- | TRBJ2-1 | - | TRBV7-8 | TGTGCCAGCAGCTTAGAATCTAGCGCCCGGGGGGAGCAGTTCTTC | CASSLESSARGEQFF
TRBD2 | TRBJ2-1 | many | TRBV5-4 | TGTGCCAGCAGCCTTCTAGCGGGGGGCTGGAATGAGCAGTTCTTC | CASSLLAGGWNEQFF
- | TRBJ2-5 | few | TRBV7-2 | TGTGCCAGCAGCTTAGCGGGGCCGTGGGAGACCCAGTACTTC | CASSLAGPWETQYF
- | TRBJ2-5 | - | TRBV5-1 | TGCGCCAGCAGCTTGAGGTATCGGGACCCTCAAGAGACCCAGTACTTC | CASSLRYRDPQETQYF